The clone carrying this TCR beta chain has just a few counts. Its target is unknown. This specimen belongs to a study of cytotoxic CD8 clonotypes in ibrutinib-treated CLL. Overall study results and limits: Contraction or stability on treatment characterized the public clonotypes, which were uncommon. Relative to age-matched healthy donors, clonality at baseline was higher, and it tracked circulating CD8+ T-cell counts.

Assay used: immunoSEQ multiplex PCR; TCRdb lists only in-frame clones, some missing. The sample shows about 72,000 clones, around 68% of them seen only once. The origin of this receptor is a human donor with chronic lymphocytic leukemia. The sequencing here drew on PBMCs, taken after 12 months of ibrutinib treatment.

CDR3 sequence (DNA): TGTGCCAGCAGCCCCGACAGGGGCAATCAGCCCCAGCATTTT. Protein sequence: CASSPDRGNQPQHF. The rearrangement uses TRBV7-2 and TRBJ1-5, with 7 bases matching TRBD1. V lost 5 bases, J lost 2 bases, and 3 bases stayed unmatched. The CDR3 spans 14 residues. Germline CDR1 and CDR2: SGHTA and FQGNSA.